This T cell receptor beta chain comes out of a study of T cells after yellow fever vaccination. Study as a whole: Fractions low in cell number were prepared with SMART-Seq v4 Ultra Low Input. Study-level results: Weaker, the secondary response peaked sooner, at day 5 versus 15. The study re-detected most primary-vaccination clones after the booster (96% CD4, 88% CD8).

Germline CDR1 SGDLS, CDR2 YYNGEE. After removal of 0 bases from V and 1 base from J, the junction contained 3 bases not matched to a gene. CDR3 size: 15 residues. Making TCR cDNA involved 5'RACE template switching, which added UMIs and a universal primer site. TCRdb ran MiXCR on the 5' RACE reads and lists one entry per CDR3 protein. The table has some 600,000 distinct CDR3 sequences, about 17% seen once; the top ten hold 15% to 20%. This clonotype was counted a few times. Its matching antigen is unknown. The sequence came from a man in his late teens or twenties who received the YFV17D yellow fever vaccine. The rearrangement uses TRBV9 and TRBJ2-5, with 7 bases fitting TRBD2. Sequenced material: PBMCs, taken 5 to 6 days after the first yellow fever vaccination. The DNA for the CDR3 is TGTGCCAGCAGCGTAGGCGGGGGATTCCAAGAGACCCAGTACTTC. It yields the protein CASSVGGGFQETQYF. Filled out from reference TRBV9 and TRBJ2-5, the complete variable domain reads DSGVTQTPKHLITATGQRVTLRCSPRSGDLSVYWYQQSLDQGLQFLIQYYNGEERAKGNILERFSAQQFPDLHSELNLSSLELGDSALYFCASSVGGGFQETQYFGPGTRLLVL.